This record looks at one T cell receptor (beta chain) sequence and its context. Its antigen remains unidentified. The data were taken from a study of cytomegalovirus exposure and HLA in healthy donors. About the research overall: Researchers previously reported finding 90 million to 120 million unique TCR beta sequences from approximately 190 million T cells. Whole-study findings and limits: Later analysis associated a missense DCLRE1C variant with TCR beta V- and J-gene trimming. Confirmation in vitro established that three CMV-associated chains were specific for CMV antigens. Cytomegalovirus association was assigned to some 160 TCR beta chains.

V gave up 6 bases and J gave up 2 bases, with 4 bases separating them. Germline CDR1 reads SGHRS; CDR2 reads YFSETQ. CDR3 length: 11 amino acids. The PCR contained 60 Vbeta and 13 Jbeta primers. The method was immunoSEQ multiplex PCR; TCRdb's version includes in-frame clones alone and lacks a portion of them. The repertoire holds 100,000 to 150,000 clones, about three quarters seen once, with over 2% in the top ten. Sequencing was performed on PBMCs. The gene calls are TRBV5-1 and TRBJ2-3, with D unresolved. The sequence came from a woman aged 60 to 75 in good health and CMV-seropositive. The CDR3 DNA is TGCGCCAGCACCTACACAGATACGCAGTATTTT. It is translated as CASTYTDTQYF.